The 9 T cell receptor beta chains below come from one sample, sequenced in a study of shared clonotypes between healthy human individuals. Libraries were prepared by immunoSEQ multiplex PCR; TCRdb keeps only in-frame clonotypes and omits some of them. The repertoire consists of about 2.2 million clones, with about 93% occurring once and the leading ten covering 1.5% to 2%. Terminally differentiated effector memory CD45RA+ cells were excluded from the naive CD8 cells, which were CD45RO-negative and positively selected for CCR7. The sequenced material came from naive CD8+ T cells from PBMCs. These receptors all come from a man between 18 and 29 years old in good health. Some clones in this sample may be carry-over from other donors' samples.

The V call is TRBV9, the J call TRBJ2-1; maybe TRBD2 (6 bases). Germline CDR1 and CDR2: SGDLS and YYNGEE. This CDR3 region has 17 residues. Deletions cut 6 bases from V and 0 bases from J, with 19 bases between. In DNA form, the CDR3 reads TGTGCCAGCAACGGGGGTCTCGGGACGAGCTCCTACAATGAGCAGTTCTTC. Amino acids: CASNGGLGTSSYNEQFF.

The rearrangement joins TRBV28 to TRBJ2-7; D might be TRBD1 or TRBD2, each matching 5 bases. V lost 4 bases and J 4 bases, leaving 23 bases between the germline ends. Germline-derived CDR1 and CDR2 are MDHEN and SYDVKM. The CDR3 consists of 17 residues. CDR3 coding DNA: TGTGCCAGCAGTTCTAACCTCCGGGACGGCATTGTGTACGAGCAGTACTTC. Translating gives CASSSNLRDGIVYEQYF.

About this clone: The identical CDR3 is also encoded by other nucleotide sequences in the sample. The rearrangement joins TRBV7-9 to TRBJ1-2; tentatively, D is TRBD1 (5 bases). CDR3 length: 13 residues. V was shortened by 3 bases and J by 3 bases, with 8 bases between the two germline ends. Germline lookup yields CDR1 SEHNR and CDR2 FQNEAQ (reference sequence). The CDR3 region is CASSLGDHYGYTF. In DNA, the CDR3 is TGTGCCAGCAGCTTGGGGGACCACTATGGCTACACCTTC.

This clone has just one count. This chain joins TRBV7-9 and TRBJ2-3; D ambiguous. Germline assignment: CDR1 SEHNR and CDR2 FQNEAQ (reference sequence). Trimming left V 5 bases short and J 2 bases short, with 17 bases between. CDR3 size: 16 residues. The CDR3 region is CASSKNFERPTDTQYF. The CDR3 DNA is TGTGCCAGCAGCAAAAATTTCGAGCGTCCCACAGATACGCAGTATTTT.

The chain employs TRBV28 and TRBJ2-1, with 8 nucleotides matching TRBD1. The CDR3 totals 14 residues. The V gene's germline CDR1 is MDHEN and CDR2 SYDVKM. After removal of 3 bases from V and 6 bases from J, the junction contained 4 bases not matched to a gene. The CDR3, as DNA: TGTGCCAGCAGTTTGGACAGGGCGTCCAATGAGCAGTTCTTC. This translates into CASSLDRASNEQFF.

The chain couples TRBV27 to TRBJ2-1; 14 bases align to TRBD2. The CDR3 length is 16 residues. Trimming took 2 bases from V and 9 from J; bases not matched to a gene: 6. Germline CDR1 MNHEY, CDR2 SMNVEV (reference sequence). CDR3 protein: CASSLRLAGGPSEQFF. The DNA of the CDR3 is TGTGCCAGCAGTTTAAGACTAGCGGGAGGGCCGAGTGAGCAGTTCTTC.

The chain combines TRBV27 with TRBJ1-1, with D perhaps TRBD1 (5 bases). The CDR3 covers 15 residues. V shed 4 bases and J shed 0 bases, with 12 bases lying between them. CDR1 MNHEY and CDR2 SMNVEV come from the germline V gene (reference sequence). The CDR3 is CASSSPTDLNTEAFF. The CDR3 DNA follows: TGTGCCAGCAGTTCCCCGACAGACTTGAACACTGAAGCTTTCTTT.

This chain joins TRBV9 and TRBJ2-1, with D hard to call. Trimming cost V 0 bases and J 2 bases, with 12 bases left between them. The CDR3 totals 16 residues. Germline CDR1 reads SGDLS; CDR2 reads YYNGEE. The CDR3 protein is CASSVEGQNPYNEQFF. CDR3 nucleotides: TGTGCCAGCAGCGTAGAAGGGCAAAACCCCTACAATGAGCAGTTCTTC.

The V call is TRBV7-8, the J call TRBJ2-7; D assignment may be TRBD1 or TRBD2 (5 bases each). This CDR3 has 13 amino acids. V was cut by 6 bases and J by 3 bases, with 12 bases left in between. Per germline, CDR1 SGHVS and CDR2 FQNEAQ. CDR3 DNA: TGTGCCAGCAGTCAGGGCCGGGGCTACGAGCAGTACTTC. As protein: CASSQGRGYEQYF.